This T cell receptor (beta chain) appears in the sequencing data of a study of T cell repertoires in cytomegalovirus infection. Study as a whole: Carrying CMV and the relevant HLA type showed in public TCR beta signatures.

TCRdb re-derived calls from the reads in MiXCR, one entry per CDR3 protein. The data contain approximately 76,000 distinct CDR3 sequences, more than 3.5% of them singletons. This CDR3 has 16 residues. The ends were cut back, 5 bases at V and 4 bases at J, with 20 bases in the middle. CDR1 and CDR2 from the germline V gene are SEHNR and FQNEAQ (reference sequence). This clonotype was observed many times. Sequencing input: PBMCs. J is TRBJ1-2 and V is TRBV7-9; TRBD1 might be the D (5 bases). The sequence was obtained from a human donor in good health (CMV status not recorded). Some clones in this sample may be carry-over from other donors' samples. Here the CDR3 reads CASSQSRGSRPYGYTF. DNA of the CDR3: TGTGCCAGCAGCCAAAGTAGGGGATCCCGTCCCTATGGCTACACCTTC.